This T cell receptor beta chain was sequenced for a study of T cells in Graves' hyperthyroidism and ophthalmopathy. Broader study findings: The authors' 13 V-J model separated ophthalmopathy from stable hyperthyroidism. Blood held most thyroid clonotypes expanded above 0.001 frequency.

This clonotype was recorded many times. The antigen remains unidentified. After removal of 3 bases from V and 2 bases from J, the junction contained 7 bases not matched to a gene. The CDR3 length is 15 residues. Germline V lookup: CDR1 SNHLY, CDR2 FYNNEI. The CDR3 regions of TCR beta were amplified from RNA transcripts. Primed by the HTBI set, a first-round RT-PCR was run on the TCR CDR3. TCRdb ran MiXCR on the multiplex PCR reads and lists one entry per CDR3 protein. The top ten hold about 15% of the sample, which has hundreds of thousands of distinct CDR3 sequences, 14% seen once. Patients aged 18 to 65 with hyperthyroidism were newly diagnosed, with duration under 2 months. Patients were excluded because of uncontrolled infection, other autoimmune disease, pregnancy or lactation.

Specimen: blood. V is TRBV2 and J is TRBJ2-7, with 7 bases lining up with TRBD2. This clonotype originated in a woman between 40 and 55 years old with Graves' hyperthyroidism. The CDR3 protein is CASSERASGAYEQYF. For the CDR3, the DNA is TGTGCCAGCAGTGAGAGGGCTAGCGGTGCCTACGAGCAGTACTTC.